One T cell receptor beta chain is described in this entry. Its cognate antigen is unknown. Germline assignment: CDR1 MNHEY and CDR2 SVGAGI. Unmatched junction bases numbered 9, after V lost 6 bases and J lost 7 bases. The CDR3 sequence is 14 residues long. The sample originates from a study of OX40 agonist ivuxolimab in advanced cancers. Study-level background: From 23 to 79 years was the age range, with a mean of about 56 years, and nearly 85% were male.

Generated by immunoSEQ multiplex PCR, the TCRdb table keeps only in-frame clones and is missing some. The sample lists fewer than 85,000 clones; 90% to 95% were seen once. General study findings and limits: Among the lowest peripheral clonal expansion occurred in 0.1-3.0 mg/kg partial responders.

This chain links TRBV6-5 with TRBJ2-7, with TRBD2 matching 10 bases. This TCR derives from an adult with an advanced solid tumor such as melanoma, head and neck, liver or kidney cancer. This material consisted of CD4+ or CD8+ T cells sorted from blood, taken in a trial of the OX40 agonist ivuxolimab. CDR3 loop: CASRTSGGAREQYF. The CDR3 nucleotides are TGTGCCAGCAGGACCAGCGGGGGGGCTCGGGAGCAGTACTTC.